This TCR beta chain was profiled in a study (dated by TCRdb to between 2015 and 2017). With regard to the full study: The study set out to test whether tumor-infiltrating Tregs in breast cancer get recruited from blood Tregs or are instead converted in situ from other CD4+ T cell subsets.

Full-length TCR variable regions were amplified by 5' RACE PCR using constant-region reverse primers, and then by semi-nested PCR using Nested Universal Primer A. Using the ReliaPrep RNA Cell Miniprep System, total RNA was extracted, and the SMARTer RACE 5'/3' Kit was then used to reverse transcribe the RNA into 5'RACE-ready cDNA. Multiplex adaptors were used to barcode full-length TCR alpha and beta libraries, and the barcoded libraries were sequenced on an Illumina MiSeq. The original pipeline was this. For each of nine subset-tissue groups, sequencing data from the five patients were combined, and the groups were compared by unsupervised clustering of TCR gene usage. The Morisita-Horn index, with shared sequences weighted by their contribution to each repertoire, was used to calculate repertoire similarity. The public sequencing data were trimmed at Q25 with fastp and processed into clonotypes with MiXCR by TCRdb, which kept only in-frame beta chains. Each entry merges the rows of one CDR3 protein and shows their most common DNA and genes. The authors' filters were not applied to this entry. Across this sample there are around 43,000 distinct CDR3 sequences, with about 20% seen only once. Around 2.8% of the sample is held by the ten biggest clonotypes.

The Miltenyi Naive CD4+ T Cell Isolation kit was used to purify naive CD4+ T cells, and Tregs were depleted with CD25 microbeads. Tregs, naive and memory CD4+ T cells from tumor, blood and ipsilateral draining lymph nodes of a few breast cancer patients underwent full-length TCR alpha and beta sequencing. Tumor tissue and lymph nodes obtained by ipsilateral axillary dissection were perfused with PBS, cut into small pieces and digested using collagenase I and hyaluronidase. Mononuclear cells from lymph nodes or 50 ml of peripheral blood were isolated by Ficoll density gradient centrifugation. A purity exceeding 90% was confirmed by FACS for the sorted cell populations. A word on this clonotype: Its antigen specificity is not known. This likely comes from a read error, as the CDR3 has no conserved phenylalanine or tryptophan at its end.

Overall study outcomes, separate from this receptor: The greatest overlap of tumor-infiltrating Treg TCR alpha and beta sequences was observed with tumor naive CD4+ T cells, followed by blood naive CD4+ T cells. Validation in the larger cohort was restricted to a single TCR beta V-J rearrangement rather than whole repertoires. Tumor memory CD4+ T cell TCR gene usage was found to cluster with blood and lymph node memory CD4+ cells and with lymph node naive CD4+ cells.

The CDR3 comprises 14 residues, both ends counted. Only CDR3 DNA is held: 42 bases, read in frame from base 1. The germline V gene sets CDR1 to MNHEY and CDR2 to SVGEGT. For this chain, trimming is 10 bases at the V end and 1 base at the J end, and the number of junction bases without a gene match is 8. The sequenced sample consisted of naive CD4+ T cells sorted from a lymph node. The label giving this sample's cell subset or site can be read as: naive CD4+ T cells, CD4+CD45RA+CD25-. The TCR originated in a female donor with breast cancer. The receptor chain draws on TRBV6-2 or TRBV6-3 and TRBJ1-2, and 8 junction bases match TRBD1. The DNA is TGTGCCACCTCCGGGACAGGAAATAACTATGGCTACACCTAC. Translated, it gives CATSGTGNNYGYTY.